Each of the 32 T cell receptor beta chains below was sequenced from the same sample in a study of blood T cell repertoires in COVID-19. Method: immunoSEQ multiplex PCR; TCRdb's copy keeps in-frame clones and lacks some. The sample holds about 240,000 clones, 82% seen once. The specimen was peripheral blood. The source is a woman aged 55-69 years with active or convalescent COVID-19.

This clone was seen a single time. V and J are TRBV30 and TRBJ1-2; 8 bases fit TRBD1. The CDR3 runs 14 residues. V lost 2 bases, J lost 6 bases, and 8 bases stayed unmatched. Germline assignment: CDR1 GTSNPN and CDR2 SVGIG (reference sequence). The CDR3 bases are TGTGCCTGGAGTCCCCCGGACAGGGTAAATGGCTACACCTTC. This sequence encodes CAWSPPDRVNGYTF. The complete variable domain, with remaining parts taken from reference TRBV30 and TRBJ1-2, reads SQTIHQWPATLVQPVGSPLSLECTVEGTSNPNLYWYRQAAGRGLQLLFYSVGIGQISSEVPQNLSASRPQDRQFILSSKKLLLSDSGFYLCAWSPPDRVNGYTFGSGTRLTVV.

This clone occurred once. The chain employs TRBV5-6 and TRBJ2-3, with D unclear. CDR1 and CDR2 (germline): SGHDT, YYEEEE. V was clipped by 5 bases and J by 3 bases, with 7 bases between them. This CDR3 contains 12 residues. The CDR3: CASSGQTDTQYF. CDR3 DNA sequence: TGTGCCAGCAGTGGGCAAACAGATACGCAGTATTTT.

The rearrangement links TRBV30 to TRBJ2-7; D not certain. CDR1 GTSNPN and CDR2 SVGIG come from the germline V gene (reference sequence). V lost 3 bases and J 4 bases, leaving 7 bases between the germline ends. The CDR3 spans 11 residues. The CDR3 DNA is TGTGCCTGGAGCTCCCAGTACGAGCAGTACTTC. It encodes CAWSSQYEQYF.

J is TRBJ2-6 and V is TRBV7-8; the match to TRBD1 covers 9 bases. Trimming took 4 bases from V and 0 from J; bases not matched to a gene: 4. The CDR3 runs to 17 residues. Germline-derived CDR1 and CDR2 are SGHVS and FQNEAQ. CDR3 nucleotides: TGTGCCAGCAGCTGGCGGACAGGGGACTCTGGGGCCAACGTCCTGACTTTC. As protein: CASSWRTGDSGANVLTF.

V is TRBV7-3 and J is TRBJ1-2, with TRBD1 matching over 9 bases. Germline V gene data show CDR1 as SGHTA and CDR2 as FQGTGA. V lost 3 bases to trimming and J lost 5 bases; unmatched junction nucleotides: 7. The CDR3 covers 15 residues. The CDR3 reads CASSFSGTGHYGYTF. DNA for the CDR3: TGTGCCAGCAGCTTCTCCGGGACAGGGCATTATGGCTACACCTTC.

V is TRBV18 and J is TRBJ1-4; the D is unclear. Germline CDR1 and CDR2: KGHSH and LQKENI. V gave up 4 bases and J gave up 6 bases, with 6 bases separating them. The CDR3 totals 12 residues. CDR3 in amino acids: CASSRDDEKLFF. The CDR3 DNA is TGTGCCAGCTCACGAGATGATGAAAAACTGTTTTTT.

The V and J genes are TRBV7-2 and TRBJ2-5, with 10 bases that match TRBD1. V lost 0 bases and J lost 4; bases outside the gene matches: 2. Germline loops: CDR1 SGHTA, CDR2 FQGNSA. This CDR3 is 15 amino acids long. This chain's CDR3 is CASSLAGDRGETQYF. Written as DNA, the CDR3 is TGTGCCAGCAGCTTAGCCGGGGACAGGGGAGAGACCCAGTACTTC.

V usage is TRBV30 and J usage is TRBJ1-6, with a possible D match to TRBD1 (5 bases). Trimming shortened V by 4 bases and J by 0 bases, and 13 bases separated the two germline ends. Germline CDR1 GTSNPN, CDR2 SVGIG (reference sequence). The CDR3 is 16 residues long. The CDR3 nucleotides read TGTGCCTGGACCAGGGTAAAATTCTCCTATAATTCACCCCTCCACTTT. Translation: CAWTRVKFSYNSPLHF.

The chain recombines TRBV29-1 with TRBJ1-2; D unclear. CDR3 length: 11 residues. Trimming removed 5 bases from V and 4 bases from J, with 8 bases in between. Germline V lookup: CDR1 SQVTM, CDR2 ANQGSEA. The DNA of the CDR3 is TGCAGCGTTCCGACACCCTATGGCTACACCTTC. It encodes CSVPTPYGYTF.

This rearrangement joins TRBV4-1 to TRBJ1-5; 9 bases line up with TRBD1. J was trimmed by 0 bases and V by 3 bases; bases with no gene match: 6. This CDR3 has 17 amino acids. Germline V gives CDR1 MGHRA, CDR2 YSYEKL. The CDR3 here is CASSQGQGPYSNQPQHF. CDR3 DNA sequence: TGCGCCAGCAGCCAGGGACAGGGACCGTATAGCAATCAGCCCCAGCATTTT.

The chain joins TRBV5-6 to TRBJ1-2; D is perhaps TRBD1 (6 bases). Germline CDR1 SGHDT, CDR2 YYEEEE. V gave up 4 bases and J gave up 4 bases, with 17 bases separating them. This CDR3 comprises 15 residues. The CDR3 spells CASSRGGAHGYGYTF. The DNA of the CDR3 is TGTGCCAGCAGCCGCGGGGGGGCGCACGGCTATGGCTACACCTTC.

The V call is TRBV11-2, the J call TRBJ2-5, with TRBD2 as a possible D gene (6 bases). V was cut by 5 bases and J by 2 bases, with 9 bases left in between. Germline CDR1 SGHAT, CDR2 FQNNGV. The CDR3 is 13 amino acids. In DNA, the CDR3 is TGTGCCAGCAGCCGGGACTGGCAAGAGACCCAGTACTTC. This sequence encodes CASSRDWQETQYF.

This chain joins TRBV18 and TRBJ1-6, with 10 bases matching TRBD1. In germline, CDR1 is KGHSH, CDR2 LQKENI. The CDR3 is 18 residues long. Germline trimming cut 3 bases from V and 3 bases from J; bases unmatched to any gene: 8. CDR3 loop: CASSPGQGKGYYNSPLHF. The CDR3, as DNA: TGTGCCAGCTCACCGGGACAGGGGAAAGGTTACTATAATTCACCCCTCCACTTT.

The V call is TRBV12-3 or TRBV12-4, the J call TRBJ1-1; D perhaps matches TRBD1 (6 bases). The CDR3 loop spans 11 amino acids. The V end was cut by 4 bases, the J end by 11 bases, with 11 bases between. The CDR3 coding sequence is TGTGCCAGCAGTTCGACAGGTATCGCTTTCTTT. It yields the protein CASSSTGIAFF.

The rearrangement uses TRBV7-3 and TRBJ1-6; 8 bases align to TRBD1. Looked up from germline, CDR1 is SGHTA and CDR2 is FQGTGA. This CDR3 comprises 14 residues. J gave up 10 bases and V 0 bases, and 2 bases lay outside the gene matches. CDR3 sequence reads: CASSLTWTGSPLHF. The DNA for the CDR3 is TGTGCCAGCAGCTTAACATGGACAGGGTCACCCCTCCACTTT.

The genes are TRBV7-9 and TRBJ2-7, with D tentatively TRBD1 (6 bases). This CDR3 has 14 amino acids. Germline V gene lookup returns CDR1 SEHNR and CDR2 FQNEAQ (reference sequence). V was cut by 7 bases and J by 0 bases, with 13 bases left in between. CDR3 nucleotide sequence: TGTGCCAGCACCTCGGACAGAAACTCCTACGAGCAGTACTTC. This encodes CASTSDRNSYEQYF.

V and J are TRBV10-2 and TRBJ1-2; the D gene is possibly TRBD1 (6 bases). CDR1 is WSHSY and CDR2 is SAAADI in the germline V gene. Trimming stripped 8 bases from V and 2 bases from J, with 15 bases between. The CDR3 has 14 amino acids. For the CDR3, the DNA is TGCGCCAGCGGGGCCGGACAGAACAACTATGGCTACACCTTC. Translating gives CASGAGQNNYGYTF.

The chain has TRBV6-2 or TRBV6-3 and TRBJ2-1; 8 bases align to TRBD1. Unmatched junction bases numbered 9, after V lost 4 bases and J lost 7 bases. The CDR3 sequence is 15 residues long. From germline, CDR1 is MNHEY and CDR2 SVGEGT. The CDR3 reads CASSSADRGNNEQFF. CDR3 coding DNA: TGTGCCAGCAGTTCAGCTGACAGGGGTAATAATGAGCAGTTCTTC.

This clone appeared many times. The chain links TRBV7-2 to TRBJ2-7; 11 nucleotides line up with TRBD2. After removal of 2 bases from V and 1 base from J, the junction contained 10 bases not matched to a gene. CDR3 length: 18 residues. Germline values: CDR1 SGHTA, CDR2 FQGNSA. This CDR3 is CASSLSTSGVGYSYEQYF. The CDR3, as DNA: TGTGCCAGCAGCTTATCGACTAGCGGGGTTGGTTATTCCTACGAGCAGTACTTC.

This chain links TRBV18 with TRBJ2-1; 14 nucleotides match TRBD2. The germline V gene encodes CDR1 KGHSH and CDR2 LQKENI. The CDR3 consists of 20 residues. Unmatched junction bases numbered 17, after V lost 6 bases and J lost 4 bases. CDR3 bases: TGTGCCAGCTCTCCGGGACTAGCGGGGGCCGTACCGACAAAATACAATGAGCAGTTCTTC. Its protein product is CASSPGLAGAVPTKYNEQFF. The full variable domain, completed using reference TRBV18 and TRBJ2-1, is NAGVMQNPRHLVRRRGQEARLRCSPMKGHSHVYWYRQLPEEGLKFMVYLQKENIIDESGMPKERFSAEFPKEGPSILRIQQVVRGDSAAYFCASSPGLAGAVPTKYNEQFFGPGTRLTVL.

This clone appeared once. The J gene is TRBJ2-7, the V gene TRBV5-1; maybe TRBD2 (7 bases). From germline, CDR1 is SGHRS and CDR2 YFSETQ. The V and J ends lost 6 bases and 5 bases respectively, with 12 bases between them. The CDR3 has 12 residues. The CDR3 region is CASTEGGDEQYF. In DNA form, the CDR3 reads TGCGCCAGCACTGAAGGGGGGGACGAGCAGTACTTC.

The chain combines TRBV12-3 or TRBV12-4 with TRBJ2-2; D is unresolved. Trimming cost V 6 bases and J 2 bases, with 7 bases left between them. The CDR3 covers 13 residues. CDR3: CASSHSNTGELFF. The CDR3 DNA sequence: TGTGCCAGCAGCCACAGTAACACCGGGGAGCTGTTTTTT.

This chain uses TRBV7-2 with TRBJ1-2, with 7 bases fitting TRBD1. CDR1 is SGHTA, CDR2 FQGNSA, per germline. The CDR3 runs 13 residues. After removal of 5 bases from V and 7 bases from J, the junction contained 7 bases not matched to a gene. Here the CDR3 DNA reads TGTGCCAGCAGCCGGACAGGACTGGGTGGCTACACCTTC. This gives the protein CASSRTGLGGYTF.

CDR3: CASSQVQANSPLHF. CDR3 DNA: TGCGCCAGCAGCCAAGTCCAGGCTAATTCACCCCTCCACTTT. V is TRBV4-1 and J is TRBJ1-6; D is unresolved. V was cut by 1 base and J by 6 bases, with 7 bases left in between. This CDR3 is 14 amino acids long. Germline V gene sequence: CDR1 MGHRA, CDR2 YSYEKL.

This clone occurred a few times. This chain connects TRBV21-1 to TRBJ1-1; TRBD1 reflects the table's D call only, with no check against the DNA. TRBV21-1 is a recognized pseudogene. The CDR3 length is 13 residues. The CDR3: CASSKWDREEAFF. CDR3 in DNA: TGTGCCAGCAGCAAATGGGACAGGGAGGAAGCTTTCTTT.

The chain's CDR3 is CASSSQTGSNEKLFF. In nucleotides, the CDR3 is TGTGCCAGCAGCTCCCAGACAGGGTCTAATGAAAAACTGTTTTTT. The V and J genes are TRBV3-1 (or the pseudogene TRBV3-2) and TRBJ1-4, with 7 positions matching TRBD1. V shed 5 bases and J 3 bases; nucleotides not matched to a gene: 6. The CDR3 totals 15 residues. The germline V gene has CDR1 LGHDT and CDR2 YNNKEL (reference sequence).

This chain connects TRBV7-2 to TRBJ2-3, with TRBD2 matching over 8 bases. J gave up 6 bases and V 6 bases, and 20 bases lay outside the gene matches. Germline lookup yields CDR1 SGHTA and CDR2 FQGNSA. The CDR3 sequence is 18 residues long. In nucleotides, the CDR3 is TGTGCCAGCAGTTATCAACCGGGACTAGGGGGAGTCGGGGATACGCAGTATTTT. This gives the protein CASSYQPGLGGVGDTQYF.

The V call is TRBV3-1 (or the pseudogene TRBV3-2), the J call TRBJ1-1; D is unresolved. Germline CDR1 reads LGHDT; CDR2 reads YNNKEL (reference sequence). The V and J ends lost 1 base and 6 bases respectively, with 12 bases between them. This CDR3 contains 14 residues. The CDR3 DNA is TGTGCCAGCAGCCAAGCATACAAAGTGTCTGAAGCTTTCTTT. This translates into CASSQAYKVSEAFF.

This clone was recorded only once. The V call is TRBV19, the J call TRBJ1-2; the D is unclear. From germline, CDR1 is LNHDA and CDR2 SQIVND (reference sequence). This CDR3 has 13 residues. The V end was cut by 4 bases, the J end by 8 bases, with 14 bases between. The CDR3 DNA is TGTGCCAGTAGTACCCCCGGGGTGAGAGGCTACACCTTC. Translation: CASSTPGVRGYTF.

This chain links TRBV6-1 with TRBJ2-7, with a weak D call TRBD1 (6 bases). Germline CDR1 reads MNHNS; CDR2 reads SASEGT. Between the trimmed V and J ends, which lost 3 bases and 1 base, there was a span of 13 bases. This CDR3 comprises 15 residues. CDR3 region: CASSDRAGASYEQYF. The CDR3 DNA is TGTGCCAGCAGTGACAGGGCAGGGGCGTCCTACGAGCAGTACTTC.

This chain uses TRBV4-1 with TRBJ2-5; tentatively, D is TRBD1 (5 bases). Trimming stripped 1 base from V and 0 bases from J, with 15 bases between. The germline V gene encodes CDR1 MGHRA and CDR2 YSYEKL. The CDR3 consists of 17 residues. CDR3 nucleotide sequence: TGCGCCAGCAGCCAAGTGGGCCAGGGCCGGTACCAAGAGACCCAGTACTTC. It specifies CASSQVGQGRYQETQYF.

The chain combines TRBV28 with TRBJ1-5; D perhaps matches TRBD1 (5 bases). The CDR3 is made up of 14 amino acids. Per the germline V gene, CDR1 is MDHEN and CDR2 is SYDVKM. V gave up 7 bases and J gave up 6 bases, with 16 bases separating them. Here the CDR3 reads CASNTGGIAQPQHF. In nucleotides, the CDR3 is TGTGCCAGCAACACGGGGGGTATCGCTCAGCCCCAGCATTTT.